This record looks at one TCR beta chain sequence and its context. The antigen is unknown. The source of the sample is a study of OX40 agonist ivuxolimab in advanced cancers. General study results and limits: CD4+ and CD8+ blood T cells expanded clonally by week 6 at 0.1 to 3.0 mg/kg.

Clones were read by immunoSEQ multiplex PCR, and TCRdb kept only the in-frame ones, dropping some. Of 70,000 to 90,000 clones listed, roughly 89% are singletons. The V end was cut by 3 bases, the J end by 1 base, with 5 bases between. The CDR3 runs 13 residues. Germline loops: CDR1 SGHTA, CDR2 FQGNSA. This TCR was recovered from an adult with an advanced solid tumor such as melanoma, head and neck, liver or kidney cancer. J is TRBJ2-3 and V is TRBV7-2; unclear D gene. The source material was CD4+ or CD8+ T cells sorted from blood, sampled in a trial of the OX40 agonist ivuxolimab. The CDR3 DNA reads as TGTGCCAGCAGCTTGGACCGCACAGATACGCAGTATTTT. Translated: CASSLDRTDTQYF.